This section outlines one T cell receptor (beta chain) sequence together with its context. Its antigen is unknown. No per-base quality is available; no much larger clone lies one base away. Reading the germline V gene gives CDR1 SGHDN and CDR2 FVKESK. The CDR3 runs 13 residues from the cysteine to the phenylalanine. Only CDR3 DNA remains: 39 bases, in frame from the first base. V is cut back by 9 bases and J by 4 bases, with 7 bases in the junction unmatched. Stable Graves' hyperthyroidism was defined as the absence of progression to ophthalmopathy over 18 months of follow-up. Hyperthyroidism patients were newly diagnosed, had a disease duration of under 2 months, and were aged 18 to 65 years. Patients with uncontrolled infections, other autoimmune diseases, pregnancy or lactation were excluded. Diagnoses were based on clinical symptoms, serum thyroxine and TRAb, thyroid ultrasound and orbital computed tomography. PBMCs were separated from under 11 ml of fresh peripheral blood using Ficoll-Paque density gradient centrifugation. Total RNA was extracted using Trizol reagent, and RNA quality was assessed on an Agilent 2100 Bioanalyzer.

The sample comes from a study of T cells in Graves' hyperthyroidism and ophthalmopathy (dated by TCRdb to about 2019). Turning to the overall study: Peripheral blood was collected at initial diagnosis, before any treatment. A discovery cohort of about 95 patients, 43 with Graves' ophthalmopathy and approximately 55 with stable Graves' hyperthyroidism, was used to find distinguishing TCR V-J signatures. Whether ophthalmopathy could be predicted prospectively was tested in an independent validation cohort made up of 18 to 20 hyperthyroidism patients plus 17 patients who later progressed to ophthalmopathy. The approximately 100 discovery patients were randomly split 7:3 into training and test sets. In over five Graves' hyperthyroidism patients, the study also compared T-cell repertoires from thyroid tissue with T-cell repertoires from blood. Once sampling was done, hyperthyroidism patients were given methimazole at a starting dose of 30 mg daily, whereas ophthalmopathy patients were given high-dose intravenous methylprednisolone. The paper reports TCR Vbeta CDR3 sequencing of 140 or so peripheral blood samples: around 41 ophthalmopathy, under 80 hyperthyroidism and some 17 progressor patients.

The TCR beta CDR3 regions were amplified from the RNA transcripts. The TCR CDR3 was subjected to a first round of RT-PCR using the HTBI primer set and the Qiagen OneStep RT-PCR kit. The libraries were constructed in a second round of multiplex PCR and then size-selected and purified. The libraries were sequenced on an Illumina HiSeq2000 using paired-end 100 bp reads. The study's own analysis went as follows. SOAPnuke was used to process the raw data, throwing out any read that contained adapters or uncalled bases, had a mean Phred below 15, or lacked an exact constant-primer or identifier match. High-quality paired reads were merged with COPE v1.2.5, and unique nucleotide sequences were defined as clonotypes. MiTCR v1.1 was used to align clonotypes to the IMGT TRBV, TRBD and TRBJ reference segments. The analysis included only V-J combinations with a frequency above 0.0001, which together covered 99.2% of the repertoires. A TCS score was defined as the ratio of F50 (clonal expansion) to E x V (chaos), with BLOSUM62-based TCRdist applied between CDR3 peptides within each V-J. Welch's t-statistics and random forest reduced roughly 530 V-J features to 13, which were used in a naive Bayes classifier (R e1071). Starting from the raw public reads, TCRdb applied fastp trimming at Q25, assembled clones with MiXCR and retained in-frame beta chains. CDR3 protein sequences are deduplicated, and each keeps its most common genes and DNA. The authors' filters were not applied to this entry. This sample comprises roughly 700,000 distinct CDR3 sequences, 12% to 15% of them detected only once. The ten most abundant clones make up 10% of the sample.

Broader findings and caveats from the paper: No statistical method was used to fix the sample size in advance, and group allocation was not hidden from the investigators. In cross-validation, a model built on a 13 V-J signature told ophthalmopathy apart from stable hyperthyroidism with just under 90% sensitivity and roughly 83% specificity, and in testing the same model reached 80%/75%. Most expanded thyroid clonotypes (frequency above 0.001) were also found in blood, which suggests that blood repertoires may mirror thyroid immune responses. In validation, the model predicted progression to ophthalmopathy with over 65% sensitivity and about 72% specificity, a median of 6.5 months before onset.

This clonotype was sampled from a woman younger than 30 with Graves' hyperthyroidism. This sequence uses TRBV14 and TRBJ1-2; 8 bases in between match TRBD1. The material sequenced was blood. CDR3 sequence: CASAQGVAYGYTF. The DNA sequence reads TGTGCCAGTGCACAGGGGGTGGCCTATGGCTACACCTTC.